This record looks at one T cell receptor beta chain sequence and its context. Its antigen is still unknown. This record comes from a study of shared clonotypes between healthy human individuals. The V and J ends lost 5 bases and 1 base, in that order; junction bases with no gene match: 7. The CDR3 is made up of 15 amino acids. Germline values: CDR1 MNHEY, CDR2 SMNVEV (reference sequence). The split of CD4+ cells yielded CD45RA+ naive and CD45RA-negative memory subsets. Findings and limits, study-wide: Rarefaction exposed incomplete sorted-subset sequencing despite large depth.

At deep level, the assay was performed. Clones were sequenced by immunoSEQ multiplex PCR, and TCRdb holds only the in-frame ones, with some missing. The profile shows roughly 2.2 million clones, about 92% of them singletons. The genes are TRBV27 and TRBJ1-1; 7 positions agree with TRBD1. Sequencing input: naive CD4+ T cells from PBMCs. Stated subset: CD45RA+ positively selected. The TCR comes from a man aged 18 to 35 in good health. Some clones in this sample may be carry-over from other donors' samples. DNA of the CDR3: TGTGCCAGCAGTCCAAGACGGACAGGGAACACTGAAGCTTTCTTT. It encodes CASSPRRTGNTEAFF.